The 13 T cell receptor beta chains given below trace back to one sample, sequenced in a study of OX40 agonist ivuxolimab in advanced cancers. The receptor library was made with the immunoSEQ multiplex PCR assay. In its TCRdb copy, this immuneACCESS table keeps in-frame sequences only and misses some clones. Where compared with another copy, unresolved V genes explain less than half of these, and the others have no known cause. The table for this sample lists tens of thousands of clones; around 84% of them were counted only once. The top ten hold 2% to 3% of the sample. The source material was CD4+ or CD8+ T cells sorted from blood, sampled in a trial of the OX40 agonist ivuxolimab. The receptors come from an adult with an advanced solid tumor such as melanoma, head and neck, liver or kidney cancer.

The CDR3 reads CAVRPIGRRNEQFF. The CDR3 DNA reads as TGTGCCGTTCGCCCCATAGGGAGGAGGAATGAGCAGTTCTTC. This chain connects TRBV11-3 to TRBJ2-1; TRBD2 might be the D (6 bases). Between the trimmed V and J ends, which lost 11 bases and 7 bases, there was a span of 21 bases. Per germline, CDR1 SGHNT and CDR2 YENEEA. The CDR3 is made up of 14 amino acids.

This clone was recorded once. This chain links TRBV5-7 with TRBJ1-3, with no clear D. TRBV5-7 has ORF status, its function being uncertain. Trimming left V 0 bases short and J 4 bases short, with 8 bases between. The CDR3 length is 14 residues. The CDR3, as DNA: TGTGCCAGCAGCTTGGGGGAGTCCGGAAACACCATATATTTT. Translated, it gives CASSLGESGNTIYF.

Worth noting for this clone: Other DNA sequences of this sample code for an identical CDR3. The chain uses TRBV18 and TRBJ1-3; D is unresolved. Deletions cut 1 base from V and 0 bases from J, with 7 bases between. This CDR3 contains 15 residues. Germline assignment: CDR1 KGHSH and CDR2 LQKENI. CDR3 residues: CASSPQGVSGNTIYF. The CDR3, as DNA: TGTGCCAGCTCACCACAGGGTGTCTCTGGAAACACCATATATTTT.

The CDR3: CASSPQGDGYTF. Here the CDR3 DNA reads TGTGCCAGCAGTCCACAAGGCGATGGCTACACCTTC. The chain has TRBV6-6 and TRBJ1-2; D remains ambiguous. CDR1 is MNHNY and CDR2 is SVGAGI in the germline V gene (reference sequence). The CDR3 covers 12 residues. Trimming pared 5 bases from V and 6 bases from J, leaving 10 bases between.

The rearrangement links TRBV4-2 to TRBJ2-7; 9 nucleotides line up with TRBD2. The CDR3 runs 16 residues. Germline CDR1 LGHNA, CDR2 YNFKEQ. The trim removed 0 bases at V and 0 bases at J, leaving 3 bases unmatched. The chain's CDR3 is CASSQDWREGSYEQYF. CDR3 sequence (DNA): TGTGCCAGCAGCCAAGATTGGCGGGAGGGCTCCTACGAGCAGTACTTC.

In regard to this clone: The junction departs from germline at one end; a sequencing error may be responsible. The chain's CDR3 is CASSLNGDYGYTF. CDR3 nucleotides: TGTGCCAGCTCCCTAAACGGGGACTACGGCTACACCTTC. V gene TRBV18 combines with J gene TRBJ1-2, with D possibly matching TRBD1 (5 bases). Per the germline V gene, CDR1 is KGHSH and CDR2 is LQKENI. The CDR3 sequence is 13 residues long.

The chain carries TRBV6-6 and TRBJ2-1; 7 nucleotides match TRBD1. From germline, CDR1 is MNHNY and CDR2 SVGAGI (reference sequence). This CDR3 is 14 amino acids long. With 5 bases clipped from V and 2 bases from J, the junction kept 3 bases outside the gene matches. As DNA, the CDR3 is TGTGCCAGCAGTCCCGGGACAGCCTACAATGAGCAGTTCTTC. Protein sequence: CASSPGTAYNEQFF.

The V call is TRBV6-5, the J call TRBJ1-2, with TRBD1 matching 8 bases. The CDR3 is made up of 15 amino acids. V was clipped by 4 bases and J by 7 bases; unmatched bases: 11. Germline V gene lookup returns CDR1 MNHEY and CDR2 SVGAGI. The CDR3 bases are TGTGCCAGCAGTTGGACGGACAGGGCCCCCGGTGGCTACACCTTC. This gives the protein CASSWTDRAPGGYTF.

This clone has more than one count but fewer than ten. The rearrangement uses TRBV10-1 and TRBJ1-5, with 9 bases aligning to TRBD1. The CDR3 sequence is 17 residues long. With V trimmed by 7 bases and J by 0 bases, 10 bases remained unmatched. Looked up from germline, CDR1 is WNHNN and CDR2 is SYGVQD (reference sequence). The CDR3 sequence: CASTPGQGEYSNQPQHF. The CDR3 DNA sequence: TGCGCCAGCACACCGGGACAGGGAGAATATAGCAATCAGCCCCAGCATTTT.

The J gene is TRBJ2-2, the V gene TRBV7-7; D not certain. V was pared by 5 bases and J by 9 bases, with 7 bases between. This CDR3 is 11 amino acids long. Looked up from germline, CDR1 is SSHAT and CDR2 is FNYEAQ (reference sequence). The CDR3 is CASSPGRELFF. The CDR3 DNA reads TGTGCCAGCAGCCCCGGCCGGGAGCTGTTTTTT.

The chain is built from TRBV29-1 and TRBJ2-5; weak D call: TRBD2 (7 bases). The CDR3 length is 15 residues. V lost 4 bases to trimming and J lost 7 bases, with 22 bases between them. Germline V lookup: CDR1 SQVTM, CDR2 ANQGSEA. The CDR3 here is CSVGLGGGGVGTQYF. The CDR3 DNA is TGCAGCGTTGGCCTGGGAGGGGGGGGTGTCGGGACCCAGTACTTC.

This sequence joins TRBV7-8 and TRBJ1-2; D is unclear. The CDR3 is 13 amino acids. Looked up from germline, CDR1 is SGHVS and CDR2 is FQNEAQ. Trimming took 5 bases from V and 2 from J, leaving 9 bases between them. CDR3 DNA: TGTGCCAGCAGCCTCCGGGTGAACTATGGCTACACCTTC. It is translated as CASSLRVNYGYTF.

This chain connects TRBV10-3 to TRBJ2-2; 11 nucleotides agree with TRBD1. Germline CDR1 and CDR2: ENHRY and SYGVKD. The V segment lost 9 bases and the J segment 6 bases; nucleotides outside the gene matches: 6. The CDR3 loop spans 14 amino acids. The CDR3 loop reads CAIRDRGDSGELFF. DNA for the CDR3: TGTGCCATTAGGGACAGGGGGGACTCCGGGGAGCTGTTTTTT.